The text below deals with one T cell receptor (beta chain). This CDR3 has 15 residues. After removal of 2 bases from V and 1 base from J, the junction contained 4 bases not matched to a gene. CDR1 is SGHNT, CDR2 YYREEE, per germline (reference sequence). Survey-level immunoSEQ sequencing profiled the TCR beta repertoire. Sequencing was performed with immunoSEQ multiplex PCR; in TCRdb, only in-frame clones are kept and a portion is missing. The table has about 68,000 clones, around 93% seen once; the top ten hold less than 4.5%. The sample was PBMCs. The sequence was obtained from a man in his forties or fifties with rheumatoid arthritis. The chain joins TRBV5-4 to TRBJ2-3, with 7 bases identical to TRBD2. The CDR3: CASSLVAGGTDTQYF. In DNA, the CDR3 is TGTGCCAGCAGCTTAGTAGCGGGTGGCACAGATACGCAGTATTTT.